The 9 T cell receptor beta chains in this list originate from one sample, sequenced in a study of shared clonotypes between healthy human individuals. Naive CD8 cells comprised CD45RO-negative, CCR7-positively selected cells, excluding terminally differentiated effector memory CD45RA+ cells. The assay was immunoSEQ multiplex PCR, and TCRdb's table has in-frame clones only and misses some. Of millions of clones listed, about 95% are singletons. Input material: naive CD8+ T cells sorted from blood. Every receptor here comes from a man aged 18 to 35 in good health.

The chain employs TRBV19 and TRBJ2-3; perhaps D is TRBD1 or TRBD2 (5 bases each). The CDR3 is made up of 14 amino acids. V gave up 5 bases and J gave up 0 bases, with 9 bases separating them. Per the germline V gene, CDR1 is LNHDA and CDR2 is SQIVND (reference sequence). The CDR3 sequence is CASSRGESTDTQYF. CDR3 bases: TGTGCCAGTAGTCGGGGCGAGAGCACAGATACGCAGTATTTT.

V is TRBV28 and J is TRBJ1-6, with TRBD1 matching 10 bases. This CDR3 is 15 amino acids long. The germline CDR1 and CDR2 sequences are MDHEN and SYDVKM. V lost 3 bases to trimming and J lost 8 bases; unmatched junction nucleotides: 4. CDR3 sequence reads: CASSLRTGGDSPLHF. As DNA, the CDR3 is TGTGCCAGCAGTTTGAGGACAGGGGGGGATTCACCCCTCCACTTT.

The chain links TRBV5-1 to TRBJ2-7; D gene unclear. CDR1 is SGHRS and CDR2 is YFSETQ in the germline V gene. CDR3 length equals 16 residues. V was clipped by 0 bases and J by 1 base, with 14 bases between them. The CDR3 protein is CASSLEGSGHSYEQYF. DNA of the CDR3: TGCGCCAGCAGCTTGGAAGGGTCGGGTCATTCCTACGAGCAGTACTTC. Drawing the rest from reference TRBV5-1 and TRBJ2-7, the complete variable domain is KAGVTQTPRYLIKTRGQQVTLSCSPISGHRSVSWYQQTPGQGLQFLFEYFSETQRNKGNFPGRFSGRQFSNSRSEMNVSTLELGDSALYLCASSLEGSGHSYEQYFGPGTRLTVT.

A single count supports this clone. The chain combines TRBV7-9 with TRBJ2-1, with 9 bases matching TRBD1. The CDR3 contains 14 residues. CDR1 is SEHNR and CDR2 is FQNEAQ in the germline V gene (reference sequence). The ends lost 5 bases at V and 12 bases at J; junction bases unmatched: 11. The CDR3 loop is CASSPRGTGKWQFF. CDR3 coding DNA: TGTGCCAGCAGCCCGCGGGGGACAGGGAAGTGGCAGTTCTTC.

This chain connects TRBV11-2 to TRBJ2-3; 8 bases are shared with TRBD1. CDR3 length equals 15 residues. With 3 bases clipped from V and 2 bases from J, the junction kept 4 bases outside the gene matches. From germline, CDR1 is SGHAT and CDR2 FQNNGV. The CDR3 DNA reads as TGTGCCAGCAGCTTGGAGGGACAGGACACAGATACGCAGTATTTT. Translation gives CASSLEGQDTDTQYF.

The chain combines TRBV10-1 with TRBJ2-7; 7 bases match TRBD1. Trimming at V came to 4 bases and at J to 0 bases, leaving 12 bases not matched to a gene. This CDR3 spans 17 amino acids. Germline CDR1 and CDR2: WNHNN and SYGVQD (reference sequence). The CDR3 is CASSALMDRTNSYEQYF. The CDR3 nucleotides are TGCGCCAGCAGTGCCCTGATGGACAGGACAAACTCCTACGAGCAGTACTTC.

The chain is built from TRBV7-9 and TRBJ2-2; perhaps TRBD2 as D (6 bases). The CDR3 is 15 residues long. V lost 3 bases and J lost 2, with 10 bases in between. CDR1 is SEHNR and CDR2 is FQNEAQ in the germline V gene (reference sequence). The CDR3 spells CASSFPGTNTGELFF. The CDR3 DNA is TGTGCCAGCAGCTTCCCCGGGACTAACACCGGGGAGCTGTTTTTT.

This sequence joins TRBV7-6 and TRBJ2-5; D unclear. Germline V CDR1 and CDR2: SGHVS, FNYEAQ. This CDR3 contains 13 residues. V gave up 1 base and J gave up 4 bases, with 7 bases separating them. CDR3 loop: CASSLETTETQYF. For the CDR3, the DNA is TGTGCCAGCAGCTTAGAGACAACAGAGACCCAGTACTTC.

This clone showed up just a few times. The sample carries other DNA sequences with the same CDR3. The rearrangement links TRBV27 to TRBJ1-5; no definite D call. The length of the CDR3 is 13 residues. Germline lookup yields CDR1 MNHEY and CDR2 SMNVEV (reference sequence). Trimming left V 2 bases short and J 4 bases short, with 6 bases between. In DNA form, the CDR3 reads TGTGCCAGCAGTTTAATGGGGAATCAGCCCCAGCATTTT. Its translation: CASSLMGNQPQHF.